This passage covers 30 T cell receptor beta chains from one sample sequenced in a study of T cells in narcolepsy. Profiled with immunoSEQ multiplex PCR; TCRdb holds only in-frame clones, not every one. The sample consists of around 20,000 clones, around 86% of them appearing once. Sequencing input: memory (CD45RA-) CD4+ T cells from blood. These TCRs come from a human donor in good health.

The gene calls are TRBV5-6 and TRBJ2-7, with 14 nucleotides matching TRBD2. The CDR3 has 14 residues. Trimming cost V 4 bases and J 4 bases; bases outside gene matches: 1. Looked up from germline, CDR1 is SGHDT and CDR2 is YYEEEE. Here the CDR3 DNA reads TGTGCCAGCAGCCGGACTAGCGGGGGGTACGAGCAGTACTTC. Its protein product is CASSRTSGGYEQYF.

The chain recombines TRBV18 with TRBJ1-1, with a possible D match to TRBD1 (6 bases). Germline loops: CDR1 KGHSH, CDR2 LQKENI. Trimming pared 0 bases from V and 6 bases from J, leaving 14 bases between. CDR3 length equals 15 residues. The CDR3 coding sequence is TGTGCCAGCTCACCACCGAAGCAGGGGTTTGCTGAAGCTTTCTTT. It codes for CASSPPKQGFAEAFF.

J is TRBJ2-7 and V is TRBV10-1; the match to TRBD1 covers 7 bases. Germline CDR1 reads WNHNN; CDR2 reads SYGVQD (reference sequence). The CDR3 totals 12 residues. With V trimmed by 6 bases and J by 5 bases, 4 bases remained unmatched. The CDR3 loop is CASSPTGDEQYF. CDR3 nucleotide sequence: TGCGCCAGCAGCCCCACAGGGGACGAGCAGTACTTC.

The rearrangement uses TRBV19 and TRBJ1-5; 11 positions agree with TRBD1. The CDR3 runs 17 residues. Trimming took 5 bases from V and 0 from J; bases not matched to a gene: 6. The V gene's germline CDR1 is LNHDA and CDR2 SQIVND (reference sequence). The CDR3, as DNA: TGTGCCAGTAGTGCTCGGACAGGGGGCCATAGCAATCAGCCCCAGCATTTT. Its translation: CASSARTGGHSNQPQHF.

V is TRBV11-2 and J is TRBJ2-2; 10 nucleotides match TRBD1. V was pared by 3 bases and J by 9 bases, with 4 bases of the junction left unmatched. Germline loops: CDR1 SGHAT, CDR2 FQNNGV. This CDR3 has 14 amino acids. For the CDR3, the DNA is TGTGCCAGCAGCTTCGGGACAGGGGAAAGGGAGCTGTTTTTT. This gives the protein CASSFGTGERELFF.

The CDR3 DNA follows: TGTGCCAGCAGCCAGACAGGGTCTACCTCTGGGGCCAACGTCCTGACTTTC. Translated: CASSQTGSTSGANVLTF. The V gene is TRBV5-8, the J gene TRBJ2-6, with 7 bases aligning to TRBD1. There are 17 residues in the CDR3. Germline values: CDR1 SGHTS, CDR2 YDEGEE. The trim removed 4 bases at V and 0 bases at J, leaving 7 bases unmatched. The full variable domain, with the rest looked up from reference TRBV5-8 and TRBJ2-6, is EAGVTQSPTHLIKTRGQQATLRCSPISGHTSVYWYQQALGLGLQFLLWYDEGEERNRGNFPPRFSGRQFPNYSSELNVNALELEDSALYLCASSQTGSTSGANVLTFGAGSRLTVL.

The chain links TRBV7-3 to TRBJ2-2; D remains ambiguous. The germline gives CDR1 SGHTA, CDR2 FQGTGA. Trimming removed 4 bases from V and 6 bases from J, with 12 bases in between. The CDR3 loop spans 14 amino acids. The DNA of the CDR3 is TGTGCCAGCAGCTCGTTTCGTGGGGCCGGGGAGCTGTTTTTT. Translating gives CASSSFRGAGELFF.

Here the CDR3 DNA reads TGTGCCAGCAGCTTGTATTTGTCACCTAACACCGGGGAGCTGTTTTTT. Its translation is CASSLYLSPNTGELFF. V is TRBV5-6 and J is TRBJ2-2, with no clear D. Trimming took 1 base from V and 2 from J, leaving 12 bases between them. Per germline, CDR1 SGHDT and CDR2 YYEEEE. The CDR3 extends over 16 amino acids.

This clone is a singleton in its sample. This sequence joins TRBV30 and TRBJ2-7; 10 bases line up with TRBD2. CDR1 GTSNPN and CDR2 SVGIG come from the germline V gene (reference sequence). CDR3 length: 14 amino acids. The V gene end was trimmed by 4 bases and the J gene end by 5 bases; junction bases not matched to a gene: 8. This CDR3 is CAWTPGTSDDEQYF. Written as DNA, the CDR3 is TGTGCCTGGACCCCCGGGACTAGCGATGACGAGCAGTACTTC.

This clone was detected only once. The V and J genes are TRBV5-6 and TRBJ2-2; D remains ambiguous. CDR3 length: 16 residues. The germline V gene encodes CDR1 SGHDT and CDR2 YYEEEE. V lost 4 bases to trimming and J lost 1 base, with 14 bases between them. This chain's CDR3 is CASSETWSRNTGELFF. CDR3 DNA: TGTGCCAGCAGCGAAACATGGAGCCGGAACACCGGGGAGCTGTTTTTT.

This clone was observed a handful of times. CDR3: CASSEGTTGNTIYF. Written as DNA, the CDR3 is TGTGCCAGCAGTGAAGGGACAACTGGAAACACCATATATTTT. This chain joins TRBV6-1 and TRBJ1-3; D is perhaps TRBD1 (5 bases). Germline assignment: CDR1 MNHNS and CDR2 SASEGT. Trimming pared 1 base from V and 2 bases from J, leaving 6 bases between. The CDR3 loop spans 14 amino acids.

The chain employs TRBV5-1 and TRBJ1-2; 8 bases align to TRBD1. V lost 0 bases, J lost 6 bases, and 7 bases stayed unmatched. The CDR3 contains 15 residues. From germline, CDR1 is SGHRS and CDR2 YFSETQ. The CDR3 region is CASSLDARGLHGYTF. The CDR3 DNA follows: TGCGCCAGCAGCTTGGACGCCAGGGGGCTGCATGGCTACACCTTC.

CDR3 region: CAWSSTPYGYTF. The DNA of the CDR3 is TGTGCCTGGAGTTCCACTCCCTATGGCTACACCTTC. The V call is TRBV30, the J call TRBJ1-2; D remains unclear. The V gene lost 2 bases and the J gene lost 4 bases, with 8 bases spanning the gap. Germline lookup yields CDR1 GTSNPN and CDR2 SVGIG (reference sequence). The CDR3 covers 12 residues.

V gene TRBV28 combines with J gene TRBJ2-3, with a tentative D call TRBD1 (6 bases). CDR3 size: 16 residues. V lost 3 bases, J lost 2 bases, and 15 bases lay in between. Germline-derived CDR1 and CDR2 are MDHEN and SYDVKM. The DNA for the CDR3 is TGTGCCAGCAGTTTTGGGGCAGGGGCCTTCACAGATACGCAGTATTTT. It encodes CASSFGAGAFTDTQYF.

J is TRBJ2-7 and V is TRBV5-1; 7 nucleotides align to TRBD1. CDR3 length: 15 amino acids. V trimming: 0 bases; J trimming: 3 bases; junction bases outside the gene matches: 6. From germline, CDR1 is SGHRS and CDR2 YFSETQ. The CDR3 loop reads CASSLVSGGNYEQYF. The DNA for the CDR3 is TGCGCCAGCAGCTTGGTATCAGGGGGAAACTACGAGCAGTACTTC.

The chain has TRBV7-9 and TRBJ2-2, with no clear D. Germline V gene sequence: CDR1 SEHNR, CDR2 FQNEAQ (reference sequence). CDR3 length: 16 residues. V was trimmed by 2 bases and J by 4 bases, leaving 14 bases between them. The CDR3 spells CASSLSPTTFTGELFF. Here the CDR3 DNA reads TGTGCCAGCAGCTTATCCCCGACGACCTTCACCGGGGAGCTGTTTTTT.

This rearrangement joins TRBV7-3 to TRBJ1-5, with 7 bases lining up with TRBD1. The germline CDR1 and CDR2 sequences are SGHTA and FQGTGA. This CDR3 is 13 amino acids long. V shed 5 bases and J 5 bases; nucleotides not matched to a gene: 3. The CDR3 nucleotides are TGTGCCAGCAGCCGCGACAGGGATCAGCCCCAGCATTTT. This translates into CASSRDRDQPQHF.

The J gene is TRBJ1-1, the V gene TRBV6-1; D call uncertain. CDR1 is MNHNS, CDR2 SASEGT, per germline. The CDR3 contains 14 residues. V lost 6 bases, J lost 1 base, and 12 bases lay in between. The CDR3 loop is CASRSGRENTEAFF. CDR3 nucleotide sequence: TGTGCCAGCAGGTCCGGACGGGAGAACACTGAAGCTTTCTTT.

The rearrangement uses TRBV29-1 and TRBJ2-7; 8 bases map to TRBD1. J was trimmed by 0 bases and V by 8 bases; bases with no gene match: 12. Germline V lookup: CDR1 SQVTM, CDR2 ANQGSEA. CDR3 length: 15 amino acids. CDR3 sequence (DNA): TGCAGCACTACCCTGACAGGGGACAGCTCCTACGAGCAGTACTTC. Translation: CSTTLTGDSSYEQYF.

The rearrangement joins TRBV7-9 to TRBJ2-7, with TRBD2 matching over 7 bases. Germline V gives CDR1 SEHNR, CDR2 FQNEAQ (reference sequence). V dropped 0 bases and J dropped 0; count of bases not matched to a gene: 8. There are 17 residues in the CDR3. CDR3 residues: CASSLAFTGGDSYEQYF. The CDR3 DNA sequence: TGTGCCAGCAGCTTAGCTTTTACTGGGGGGGACTCCTACGAGCAGTACTTC.

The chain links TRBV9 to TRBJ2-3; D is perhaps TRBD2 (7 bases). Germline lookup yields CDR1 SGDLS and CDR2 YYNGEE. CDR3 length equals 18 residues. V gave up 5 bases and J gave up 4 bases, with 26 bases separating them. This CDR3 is CASSLAGATPHWADTQYF. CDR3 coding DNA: TGTGCCAGCAGTTTGGCGGGGGCCACCCCTCACTGGGCAGATACGCAGTATTTT.

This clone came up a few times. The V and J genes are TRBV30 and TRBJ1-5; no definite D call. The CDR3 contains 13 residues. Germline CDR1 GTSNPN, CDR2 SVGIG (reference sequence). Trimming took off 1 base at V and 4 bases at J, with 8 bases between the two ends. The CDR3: CAWSEDPNQPQHF. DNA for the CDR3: TGTGCCTGGAGTGAAGACCCGAATCAGCCCCAGCATTTT. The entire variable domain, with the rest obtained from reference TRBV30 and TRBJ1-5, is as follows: SQTIHQWPATLVQPVGSPLSLECTVEGTSNPNLYWYRQAAGRGLQLLFYSVGIGQISSEVPQNLSASRPQDRQFILSSKKLLLSDSGFYLCAWSEDPNQPQHFGDGTRLSIL.

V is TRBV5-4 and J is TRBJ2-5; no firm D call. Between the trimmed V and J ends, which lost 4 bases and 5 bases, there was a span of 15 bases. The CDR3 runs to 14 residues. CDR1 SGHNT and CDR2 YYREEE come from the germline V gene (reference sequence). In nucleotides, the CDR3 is TGTGCCAGCAGCCCGGCCCTCCAACTGGAGACCCAGTACTTC. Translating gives CASSPALQLETQYF.

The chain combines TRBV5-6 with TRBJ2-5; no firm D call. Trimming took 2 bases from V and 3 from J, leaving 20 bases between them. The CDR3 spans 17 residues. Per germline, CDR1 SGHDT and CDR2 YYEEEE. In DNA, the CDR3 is TGTGCCAGCAGCTTTTGGGGATCCAGGTCCCAGAAAGAGACCCAGTACTTC. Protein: CASSFWGSRSQKETQYF. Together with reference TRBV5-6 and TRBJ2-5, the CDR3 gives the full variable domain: DAGVTQSPTHLIKTRGQQVTLRCSPKSGHDTVSWYQQALGQGPQFIFQYYEEEERQRGNFPDRFSGHQFPNYSSELNVNALLLGDSALYLCASSFWGSRSQKETQYFGPGTRLLVL.

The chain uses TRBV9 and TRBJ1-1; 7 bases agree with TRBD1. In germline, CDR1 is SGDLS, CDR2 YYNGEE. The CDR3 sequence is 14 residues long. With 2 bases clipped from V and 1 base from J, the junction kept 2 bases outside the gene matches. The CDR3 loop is CASSVTGANTEAFF. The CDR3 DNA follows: TGTGCCAGCAGCGTTACAGGGGCGAACACTGAAGCTTTCTTT.

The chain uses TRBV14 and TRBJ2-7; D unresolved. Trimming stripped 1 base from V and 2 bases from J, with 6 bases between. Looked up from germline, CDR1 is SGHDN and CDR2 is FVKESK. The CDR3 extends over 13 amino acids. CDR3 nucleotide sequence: TGTGCCAGCAGCCAAGCAATTACCTACGAGCAGTACTTC. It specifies CASSQAITYEQYF.

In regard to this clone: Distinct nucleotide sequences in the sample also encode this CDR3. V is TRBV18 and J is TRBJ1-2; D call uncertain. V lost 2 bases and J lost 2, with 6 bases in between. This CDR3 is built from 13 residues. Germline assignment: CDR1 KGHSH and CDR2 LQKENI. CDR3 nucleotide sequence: TGTGCCAGCTCACCAGAGACAAACTATGGCTACACCTTC. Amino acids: CASSPETNYGYTF.

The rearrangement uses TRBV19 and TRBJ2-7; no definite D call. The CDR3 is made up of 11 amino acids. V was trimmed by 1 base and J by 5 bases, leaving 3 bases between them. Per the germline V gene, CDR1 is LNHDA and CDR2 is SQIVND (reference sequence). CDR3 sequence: CASSIGHEQYF. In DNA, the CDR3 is TGTGCCAGTAGTATAGGGCACGAGCAGTACTTC.

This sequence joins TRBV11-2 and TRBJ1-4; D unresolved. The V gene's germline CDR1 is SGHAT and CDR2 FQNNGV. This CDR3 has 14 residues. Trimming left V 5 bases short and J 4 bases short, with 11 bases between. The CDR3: CASSGTARNEKLFF. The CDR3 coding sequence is TGTGCCAGCAGCGGTACAGCGCGTAATGAAAAACTGTTTTTT.

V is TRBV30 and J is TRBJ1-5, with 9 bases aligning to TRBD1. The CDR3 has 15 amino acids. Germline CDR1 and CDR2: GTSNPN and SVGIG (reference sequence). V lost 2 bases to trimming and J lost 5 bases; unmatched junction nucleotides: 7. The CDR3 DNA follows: TGTGCCTGGAGTACTGGACAGGGGAGGTATCAGCCCCAGCATTTT. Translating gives CAWSTGQGRYQPQHF.